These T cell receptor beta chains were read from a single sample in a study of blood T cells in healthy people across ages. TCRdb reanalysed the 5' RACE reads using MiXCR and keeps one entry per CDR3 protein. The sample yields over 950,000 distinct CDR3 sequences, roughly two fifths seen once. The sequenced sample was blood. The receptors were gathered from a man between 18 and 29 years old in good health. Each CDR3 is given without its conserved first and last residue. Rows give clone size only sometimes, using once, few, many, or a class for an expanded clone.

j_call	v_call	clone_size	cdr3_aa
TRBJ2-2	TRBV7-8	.	ASSSRRGATRTGELF
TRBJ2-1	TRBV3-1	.	ASSQASAKEQF
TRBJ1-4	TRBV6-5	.	ASRTSTGFEKLF
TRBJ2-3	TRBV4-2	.	ASSQDSWAGGTDTQY
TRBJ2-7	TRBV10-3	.	AISELGQASSYEQY
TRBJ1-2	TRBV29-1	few	SVEPDRGHGYT
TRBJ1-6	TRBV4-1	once	ASSQEGNYDSPLH
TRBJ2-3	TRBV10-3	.	AISESYGSDTQY
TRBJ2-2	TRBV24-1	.	ATSDLQGDTGELF
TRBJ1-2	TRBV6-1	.	ASSERTGDGYT
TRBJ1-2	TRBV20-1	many	SARTSIYGYT
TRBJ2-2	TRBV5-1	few	ASSLDHPGELF
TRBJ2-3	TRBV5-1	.	ASSSQPSGGTDTQY
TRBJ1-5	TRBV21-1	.	ASIGTGDFSNQPQH
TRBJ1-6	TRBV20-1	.	SAETQGAFKPPH
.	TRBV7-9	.	ASSPSGLFYEQY
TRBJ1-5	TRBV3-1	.	ASSDRDRNQPQH
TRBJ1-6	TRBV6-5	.	ASSYGQGAKSPLH